This T cell receptor (beta chain) was documented in a study of blood T cell repertoires in COVID-19. Assignments of participants to cohorts depended upon their own reported clinical history. What the recovered Cohort 3 donors had was two negative PCRs, clearance, or symptom resolution. In the original analysis: From reference gene primer amplification, estimates of nucleated cell counts were derived. Using immunoSEQ multiplex PCR, the repertoire was profiled, and TCRdb retains in-frame clones only, with some absent. The V and J calls and clone size are taken from that table; D and trimming were inferred from the DNA. There are 490,000 or so clones in the sample; about 88% occur only once, and around 7.9% lies in the top ten. There are 16 residues in the CDR3. Germline assignment: CDR1 SNHLY and CDR2 FYNNEI. V lost 4 bases and J 0 bases, leaving 12 bases between the germline ends.

Sequencing was done on a sample of PBMCs or T cells enriched from blood (not recorded which). The TCR was taken from a woman aged 55-69 years who had recovered from COVID-19. The rearrangement uses TRBV2 and TRBJ1-4; D unclear. Here the CDR3 reads CASSAGQTTTNEKLFF. The DNA of the CDR3 is TGTGCCAGCAGTGCCGGGCAGACTACAACTAATGAAAAACTGTTTTTT. The full variable domain, rest sourced from reference TRBV2 and TRBJ1-4, is EPEVTQTPSHQVTQMGQEVILRCVPISNHLYFYWYRQILGQKVEFLVSFYNNEISEKSEIFDDQFSVERPDGSNFTLKIRSTKLEDSAMYFCASSAGQTTTNEKLFFGSGTQLSVL.